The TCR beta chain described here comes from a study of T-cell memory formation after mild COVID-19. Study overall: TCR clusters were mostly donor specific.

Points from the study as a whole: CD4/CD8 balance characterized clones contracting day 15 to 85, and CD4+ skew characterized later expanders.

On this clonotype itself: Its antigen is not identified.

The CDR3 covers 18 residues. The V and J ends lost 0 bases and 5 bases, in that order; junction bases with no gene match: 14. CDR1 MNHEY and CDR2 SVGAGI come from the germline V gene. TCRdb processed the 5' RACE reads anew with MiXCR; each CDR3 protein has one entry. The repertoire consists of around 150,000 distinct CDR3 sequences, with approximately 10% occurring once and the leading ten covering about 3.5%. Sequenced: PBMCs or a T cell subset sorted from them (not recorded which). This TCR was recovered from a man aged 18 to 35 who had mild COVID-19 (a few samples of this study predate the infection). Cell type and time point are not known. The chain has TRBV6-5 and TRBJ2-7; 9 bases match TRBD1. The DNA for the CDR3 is TGTGCCAGCAGTTACTCGGCCGTTAGACCGGGACAGGGTCACGAGCAGTACTTC. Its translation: CASSYSAVRPGQGHEQYF.